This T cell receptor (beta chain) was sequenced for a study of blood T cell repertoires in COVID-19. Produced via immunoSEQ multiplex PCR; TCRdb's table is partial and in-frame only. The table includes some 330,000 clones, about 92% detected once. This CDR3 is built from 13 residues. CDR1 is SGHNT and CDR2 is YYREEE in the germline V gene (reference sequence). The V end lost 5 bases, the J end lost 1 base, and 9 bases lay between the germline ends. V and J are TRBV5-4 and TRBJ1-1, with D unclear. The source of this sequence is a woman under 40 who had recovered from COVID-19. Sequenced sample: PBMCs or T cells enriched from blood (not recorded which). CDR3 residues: CASSDPGNTEAFF. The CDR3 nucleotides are TGTGCCAGCAGTGATCCGGGGAACACTGAAGCTTTCTTT.